The entry that follows covers one T cell receptor (beta chain) sequence. The target antigen is unknown. Other DNA sequences in the same sample also yield this CDR3. This specimen belongs to a study of a mutant IDH1 vaccine in newly diagnosed glioma. At the level of the study: Prior therapy was radiotherapy, temozolomide, or both; most received both. General study findings and limits: It was over 85% of patients that developed vaccine-induced immune responses.

Trimming shortened V by 1 base and J by 3 bases, and 7 bases separated the two germline ends. CDR3 length equals 12 residues. Germline V gene sequence: CDR1 SQVTM, CDR2 ANQGSEA. Time point noted: week 47, end of study. Every vaccination contained 300 ug of the mutant IDH1 20-mer peptide and was paired with topical imiquimod. TCRdb keeps only in-frame clones here, not all; method: immunoSEQ multiplex PCR. The table has approximately 100,000 clones, just under 90% seen once. This sequence was found in a woman aged 45-59 years with glioma. Source: PBMCs, taken from a glioma patient whose treatment included an IDH1 peptide vaccine. This chain joins TRBV29-1 and TRBJ2-7, with a tentative D call TRBD1 (5 bases). The CDR3 sequence is CSVEGQGYEQYF. CDR3 coding DNA: TGCAGCGTTGAAGGCCAGGGCTACGAGCAGTACTTC.